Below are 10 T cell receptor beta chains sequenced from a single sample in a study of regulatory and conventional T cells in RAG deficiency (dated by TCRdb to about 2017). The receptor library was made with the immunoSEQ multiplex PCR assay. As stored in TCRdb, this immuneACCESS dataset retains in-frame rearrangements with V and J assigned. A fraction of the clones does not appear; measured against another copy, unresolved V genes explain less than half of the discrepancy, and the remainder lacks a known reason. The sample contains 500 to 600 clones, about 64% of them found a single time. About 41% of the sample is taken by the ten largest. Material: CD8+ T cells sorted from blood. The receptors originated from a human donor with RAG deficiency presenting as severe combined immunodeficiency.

The CDR3 sequence: CSATDNEQFF. CDR3 coding DNA: TGCAGTGCTACAGACAATGAGCAGTTCTTC. This chain connects TRBV20-1 to TRBJ2-1; D gene ambiguous. There are 10 residues in the CDR3. The germline V gene has CDR1 DFQATT and CDR2 SNEGSKA (reference sequence). Trimming removed 4 bases from V and 5 bases from J, with 3 bases in between.

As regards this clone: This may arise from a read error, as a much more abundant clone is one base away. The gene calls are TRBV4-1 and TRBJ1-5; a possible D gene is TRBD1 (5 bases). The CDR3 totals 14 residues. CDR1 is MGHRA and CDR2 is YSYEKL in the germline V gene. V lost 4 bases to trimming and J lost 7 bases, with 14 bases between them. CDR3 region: CASSRVRARQPQHF. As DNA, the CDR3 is TGCGCCAGCAGCCGGGTCAGGGCGAGGCAGCCCCAGCATTTT.

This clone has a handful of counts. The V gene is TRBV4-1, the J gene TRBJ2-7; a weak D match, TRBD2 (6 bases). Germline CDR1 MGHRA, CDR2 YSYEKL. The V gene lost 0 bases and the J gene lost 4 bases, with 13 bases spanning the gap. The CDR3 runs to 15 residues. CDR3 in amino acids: CASSQELARAYEQYF. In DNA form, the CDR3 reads TGCGCCAGCAGCCAAGAACTAGCAAGGGCATACGAGCAGTACTTC.

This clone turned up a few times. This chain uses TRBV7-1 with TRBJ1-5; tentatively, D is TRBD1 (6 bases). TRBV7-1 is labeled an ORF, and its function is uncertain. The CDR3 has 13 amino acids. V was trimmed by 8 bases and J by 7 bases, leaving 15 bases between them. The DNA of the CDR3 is TGTGCCAGCCTTAGGGGGAGAGGGCAGCCCCAGCATTTT. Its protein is CASLRGRGQPQHF.

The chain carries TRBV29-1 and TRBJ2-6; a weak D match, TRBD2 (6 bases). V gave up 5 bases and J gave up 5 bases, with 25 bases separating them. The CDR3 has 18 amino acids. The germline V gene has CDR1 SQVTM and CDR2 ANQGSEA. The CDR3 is CSVKVVLAYKSRANVLTF. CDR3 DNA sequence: TGCAGCGTTAAGGTTGTACTAGCATACAAAAGTCGGGCCAACGTCCTGACTTTC.

The CDR3 here is CASSYLAGGTDTQYF. The CDR3 DNA follows: TGTGCCAGCAGTTACCTAGCGGGGGGCACAGATACGCAGTATTTT. The J gene is TRBJ2-3, the V gene TRBV6-6; 10 bases are a match to TRBD2. J was trimmed by 1 base and V by 2 bases; bases with no gene match: 0. This CDR3 is built from 15 residues. The germline gives CDR1 MNHNY, CDR2 SVGAGI (reference sequence).

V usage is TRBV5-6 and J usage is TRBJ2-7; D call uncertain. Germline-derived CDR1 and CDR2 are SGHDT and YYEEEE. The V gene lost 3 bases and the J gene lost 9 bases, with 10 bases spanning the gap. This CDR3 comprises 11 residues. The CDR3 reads CASSYGPVQYF. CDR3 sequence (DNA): TGTGCCAGCAGCTATGGACCGGTGCAGTACTTC.

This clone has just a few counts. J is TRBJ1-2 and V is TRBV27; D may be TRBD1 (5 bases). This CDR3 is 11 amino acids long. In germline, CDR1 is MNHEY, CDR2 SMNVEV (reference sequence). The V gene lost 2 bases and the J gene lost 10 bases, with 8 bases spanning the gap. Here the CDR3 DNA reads TGTGCCAGCAGTTTAGGGGGGATCTACACCTTC. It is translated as CASSLGGIYTF.

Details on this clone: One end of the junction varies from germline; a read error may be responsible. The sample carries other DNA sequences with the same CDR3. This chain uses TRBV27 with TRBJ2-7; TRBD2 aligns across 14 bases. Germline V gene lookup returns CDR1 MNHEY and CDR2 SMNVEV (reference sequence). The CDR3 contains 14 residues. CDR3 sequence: CATGTSGGVHEQYF. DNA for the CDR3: TGCGCCACCGGGACTAGCGGGGGAGTCCACGAGCAGTACTTC.

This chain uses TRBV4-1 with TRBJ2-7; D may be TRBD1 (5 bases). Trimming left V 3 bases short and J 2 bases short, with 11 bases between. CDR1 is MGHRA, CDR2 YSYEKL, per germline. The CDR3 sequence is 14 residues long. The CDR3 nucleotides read TGCGCCAGCAGCCACCCCCAGGGCGCCTACGAGCAGTACTTC. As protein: CASSHPQGAYEQYF.